A selection of T cell receptor beta chains follows, all from one sample in a study of Ad26.COV2.S vaccination and SARS-CoV-2 variants. Some clones are missing from TCRdb's copy, which holds only in-frame ones; the method was immunoSEQ multiplex PCR. Here the sample spans about 440,000 clones, about 92% being singletons. Source: peripheral blood, taken in a trial of Ad26.COV2.S vaccine versus placebo. The receptors were gathered from a person aged 18 to 59 who received the Ad26.COV2.S COVID-19 vaccine or a placebo. Both conserved end residues are part of each CDR3. A D gene is named only where the DNA matches it firmly. Clone size appears in some rows only: once, few, many, or a class for an expanded clone.

TRBJ2-7 | TRBV5-1 | NA | NA | CASSWGYEQYF | TGCGCCAGCAGCTGGGGTTACGAGCAGTACTTC
TRBJ2-2 | TRBV11-2 | NA | NA | CASSLHQGPTGELFF | TGTGCCAGCAGCTTACACCAGGGACCCACCGGGGAGCTGTTTTTT
TRBJ2-3 | TRBV24-1 | NA | once | CATSDLGGVTDTQYF | TGTGCCACCAGTGATTTAGGGGGAGTCACAGATACGCAGTATTTT
TRBJ2-7 | TRBV4-1 | TRBD2 | NA | CASSSPGTSTTYEQYF | TGCGCCAGCAGCAGTCCCGGGACTAGTACTACCTACGAGCAGTACTTC
TRBJ1-4 | TRBV4-2 | TRBD1 | once | CASSQEGQGALREKLFF | TGTGCCAGCAGCCAAGAGGGTCAGGGGGCGCTTCGGGAAAAACTGTTTTTT
TRBJ2-7 | TRBV21-1 | NA | NA | CASSNRLHPYEQYF | TGTGCCAGCAGCAACCGTCTGCACCCCTACGAGCAGTACTTC
TRBJ2-7 | TRBV6-5 | NA | many | CASGVGQAHSYEQYF | TGTGCCAGCGGGGTGGGGCAGGCACATTCCTACGAGCAGTACTTC
TRBJ2-7 | TRBV6-5 | NA | NA | CASILGPGRPYEQYF | TGTGCCAGCATCCTAGGTCCAGGGCGTCCCTACGAGCAGTACTTC
TRBJ2-1 | TRBV11-1 | TRBD1 | once | CASSFRDRGYKQFF | TGTGCCAGCAGCTTCCGGGACAGGGGGTATAAGCAGTTCTTC
TRBJ2-2 | TRBV9 | TRBD1 | NA | CASSVAPGGRTGELFF | TGTGCCAGCAGCGTAGCCCCAGGGGGCCGGACCGGGGAGCTGTTTTTT
TRBJ2-1 | TRBV11-1 | TRBD2 | NA | CASSPRLAGVYNEQFF | TGTGCCAGCAGCCCGCGACTAGCGGGAGTCTACAATGAGCAGTTCTTC
TRBJ1-2 | TRBV6-1 | NA | once | CASSEVGPYGYTF | TGTGCCAGCAGTGAAGTTGGCCCCTATGGCTACACCTTC
TRBJ1-2 | TRBV18 | TRBD1 | NA | CASSRRQGDGYTF | TGTGCCAGCTCACGAAGACAGGGGGATGGCTACACCTTC
TRBJ2-5 | TRBV5-4 | TRBD2 | NA | CASSPPGPGRETQYF | TGTGCCAGCAGCCCGCCCGGTCCCGGGAGGGAGACCCAGTACTTC
TRBJ2-2 | TRBV9 | TRBD2 | NA | CASSALAGGGGELFF | TGTGCCAGCAGCGCCCTAGCGGGAGGGGGCGGGGAGCTGTTTTTT
TRBJ1-4 | TRBV18 | TRBD1 | NA | CASSSDREEKLFF | TGTGCCAGCTCGTCGGACAGGGAAGAAAAACTGTTTTTT
TRBJ1-2 | TRBV9 | NA | NA | CASSVAGTWGYTF | TGTGCCAGCAGCGTCGCAGGCACGTGGGGCTACACCTTC
TRBJ1-5 | TRBV6-2/TRBV6-3 | NA | NA | CASSSPRGSNQPQHF | TGTGCCAGCAGTAGCCCGAGAGGAAGCAATCAGCCCCAGCATTTT
TRBJ2-2 | TRBV19 | NA | once | CASSIAANTGELFF | TGTGCCAGTAGTATAGCGGCGAACACCGGGGAGCTGTTTTTT
TRBJ1-1 | TRBV11-2 | NA | NA | CASSLALRRQYTEAFF | TGTGCCAGCAGCTTAGCCCTCAGGAGACAGTACACTGAAGCTTTCTTT
TRBJ2-7 | TRBV9 | TRBD1 | NA | CASSSSGTGAEQYF | TGTGCCAGCAGCTCCTCCGGGACAGGGGCCGAGCAGTACTTC
TRBJ2-7 | TRBV5-1 | NA | NA | CASSFLGLDPYEQYF | TGCGCCAGCAGCTTCCTTGGCTTAGACCCCTACGAGCAGTACTTC
TRBJ2-1 | TRBV27 | NA | NA | CASSFAGGIYNEQFF | TGTGCCAGCAGTTTTGCAGGGGGGATCTACAATGAGCAGTTCTTC
TRBJ2-1 | TRBV2 | NA | NA | CASSEEQGSNEQFF | TGTGCCAGCAGTGAAGAACAGGGTTCGAATGAGCAGTTCTTC
TRBJ1-3 | TRBV28 | NA | NA | CASSPTGLRGDTIYF | TGTGCCAGCAGTCCGACGGGACTCCGGGGCGACACCATATATTTT
TRBJ1-1 | TRBV4-2 | NA | few | CASSQDYGGTEAFF | TGTGCCAGCAGCCAAGATTACGGGGGCACTGAAGCTTTCTTT
TRBJ2-1 | TRBV29-1 | NA | NA | CSVVGGSYNEQFF | TGCAGCGTTGTTGGGGGCTCCTACAATGAGCAGTTCTTC
TRBJ2-2 | TRBV19 | NA | few | CATALRDPPNTGELFF | TGTGCCACTGCGCTCCGGGACCCGCCGAACACCGGGGAGCTGTTTTTT
TRBJ2-5 | TRBV5-6 | TRBD2 | NA | CASSLPGLAGVGETQYF | TGTGCCAGCAGCTTACCGGGACTAGCGGGAGTAGGAGAGACCCAGTACTTC
TRBJ1-6 | TRBV28 | TRBD1 | NA | CASSQDRGNSPLHF | TGTGCCAGCAGTCAGGACAGGGGGAATTCACCCCTCCACTTT
TRBJ1-6 | TRBV19 | TRBD1 | NA | CASSWDSNSPLHF | TGTGCCAGTAGCTGGGACAGCAATTCACCCCTCCACTTT
TRBJ2-7 | TRBV2 | NA | few | CASCSDWGEQYF | TGTGCCAGCTGTAGCGATTGGGGCGAGCAGTACTTC
TRBJ2-7 | TRBV3-1/TRBV3-2 | TRBD1 | NA | CASSLRQGYEQYF | TGTGCCAGCAGCCTTAGACAGGGCTACGAGCAGTACTTC
TRBJ2-7 | TRBV27 | NA | once | CASSSASAPYEQYF | TGTGCCAGCAGTTCGGCTAGCGCACCCTACGAGCAGTACTTC
TRBJ1-5 | TRBV6-2/TRBV6-3 | NA | NA | CASSYSKDFNQPQHF | TGTGCCAGCAGTTACTCGAAGGACTTCAATCAGCCCCAGCATTTT
TRBJ2-4 | TRBV11-2 | NA | NA | CASSLQASSLNNIQYF | TGTGCCAGCAGCTTACAGGCCTCAAGTCTCAACAACATTCAGTACTTC
TRBJ1-1 | TRBV20-1 | NA | NA | CSGEGRTEAFF | TGCAGTGGGGAAGGGAGGACTGAAGCTTTCTTT
TRBJ2-5 | TRBV9 | NA | NA | CASSVAGGEGSETQYF | TGTGCCAGCAGCGTAGCTGGGGGTGAGGGCTCGGAGACCCAGTACTTC
TRBJ1-4 | TRBV6-5 | TRBD1 | NA | CASRPRTGANEKLFF | TGTGCCAGCAGACCCAGGACAGGGGCTAATGAAAAACTGTTTTTT
TRBJ2-2 | TRBV15 | NA | NA | CATSRGGNSGNTGELFF | TGTGCCACCAGCAGAGGGGGTAATAGCGGAAACACCGGGGAGCTGTTTTTT
TRBJ2-7 | TRBV29-1 | NA | NA | CSVHYPRVSSYEQYF | TGCAGCGTCCATTACCCTAGGGTCAGCTCCTACGAGCAGTACTTC
TRBJ1-4 | TRBV28 | TRBD1 | NA | CASSLSGLGQATNEKLFF | TGTGCCAGCAGTTTATCGGGTTTGGGACAGGCAACTAATGAAAAACTGTTTTTT
TRBJ2-5 | TRBV2 | NA | NA | CASSEEDQETQYF | TGTGCCAGCAGTGAGGAAGATCAAGAGACCCAGTACTTC
TRBJ2-3 | TRBV23-1 | TRBD1 | NA | CASSTGTGDSTDTQYF | TGCGCCAGCAGCACTGGGACAGGGGATAGCACAGATACGCAGTATTTT
TRBJ2-5 | TRBV5-1 | TRBD2 | few | CASGSGSTETQYF | TGCGCCAGCGGTAGCGGGAGCACAGAGACCCAGTACTTC